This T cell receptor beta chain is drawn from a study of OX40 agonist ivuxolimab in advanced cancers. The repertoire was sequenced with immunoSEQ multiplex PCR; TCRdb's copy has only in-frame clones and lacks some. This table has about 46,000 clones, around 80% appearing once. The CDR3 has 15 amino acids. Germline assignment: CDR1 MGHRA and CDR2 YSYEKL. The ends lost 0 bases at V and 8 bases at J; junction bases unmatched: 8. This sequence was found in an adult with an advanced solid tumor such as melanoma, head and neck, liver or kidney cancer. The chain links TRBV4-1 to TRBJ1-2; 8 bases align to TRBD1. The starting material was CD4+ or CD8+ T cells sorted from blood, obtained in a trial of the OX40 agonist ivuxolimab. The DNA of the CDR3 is TGCGCCAGCAGCCAAGATAGGGGCAGGGGGCAAGGCTACACCTTC. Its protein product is CASSQDRGRGQGYTF.